These 5 T cell receptor beta chains originate from one sample sequenced in a study of T cells in Graves' hyperthyroidism and ophthalmopathy. Amplification yielded TCR beta CDR3 regions, with RNA transcripts as the source. Initially, a first-round RT-PCR of the TCR CDR3 employed the HTBI primer set. Each CDR3 protein is one row after TCRdb ran MiXCR on the multiplex PCR reads. The sample consists of some 770,000 distinct CDR3 sequences, about 17% of them appearing once. Sequencing was done on a sample of blood. Every receptor here comes from a man between 18 and 35 years old with Graves' hyperthyroidism.

This clonotype showed up just a few times. CDR3 sequence reads: CSASRVESSYEQYF. The CDR3 DNA reads as TGCAGTGCTAGCCGAGTTGAGAGCTCCTACGAGCAGTACTTC. The rearrangement links TRBV20-1 to TRBJ2-7, with D unclear. V dropped 3 bases and J dropped 0 bases, with 12 bases sitting between them. This CDR3 is built from 14 residues. Germline assignment: CDR1 DFQATT and CDR2 SNEGSKA (reference sequence).

This clonotype has at least ten counts. This rearrangement joins TRBV18 to TRBJ2-5, with a possible D match to TRBD1 (6 bases). V lost 6 bases to trimming and J lost 0 bases, with 11 bases between them. CDR3 length: 14 residues. From germline, CDR1 is KGHSH and CDR2 LQKENI. The CDR3 bases are TGTGCCAGCTCCCCAGGACAGTACCAAGAGACCCAGTACTTC. Encoded protein: CASSPGQYQETQYF.

In its sample, this clonotype was seen many times. This chain uses TRBV12-3 or TRBV12-4 with TRBJ2-7; no clear D gene. Trimming stripped 1 base from V and 4 bases from J, with 11 bases between. This CDR3 is 14 amino acids long. In DNA, the CDR3 is TGTGCCAGCAGTTTAGACCTAAACTCTTACGAGCAGTACTTC. Amino acids: CASSLDLNSYEQYF.

This clonotype was recorded many times. The chain is built from TRBV12-3 or TRBV12-4 and TRBJ2-3; 9 bases are shared with TRBD1. This CDR3 spans 15 amino acids. V dropped 6 bases and J dropped 6; count of bases not matched to a gene: 10. For the CDR3, the DNA is TGTGCCAGCAGACCCAGGACAGGGGAGGCGGATACGCAGTATTTT. Amino acid sequence: CASRPRTGEADTQYF.

The genes are TRBV25-1 and TRBJ1-1, with D perhaps TRBD1 (5 bases). CDR1 is MGHDK, CDR2 SYGVNS, per germline. The CDR3 sequence is 14 residues long. V lost 4 bases to trimming and J lost 4 bases, with 13 bases between them. The CDR3 is CASSALGGVTEAFF. The CDR3 coding sequence is TGTGCCAGCAGTGCCTTGGGGGGGGTCACTGAAGCTTTCTTT.